These 26 T cell receptor beta chains were all obtained from the same sample, sequenced in a study of cytomegalovirus exposure and HLA in healthy donors. The table came from immunoSEQ multiplex PCR; TCRdb's copy has only in-frame clones and leaves some out. The sample yields approximately 88,000 clones, roughly 80% seen once. The specimen sequenced was PBMCs. These receptors were collected from a woman under 30 in good health and CMV-seropositive.

This clone has just a few counts. The rearrangement joins TRBV7-3 to TRBJ2-2; D is possibly TRBD1 (5 bases). In germline, CDR1 is SGHTA, CDR2 FQGTGA. V dropped 0 bases and J dropped 4 bases, with 15 bases sitting between them. This CDR3 region has 17 residues. The CDR3 coding sequence is TGTGCCAGCAGCTTAACGTTCACTGGGGCAGGCACCGGGGAGCTGTTTTTT. As protein: CASSLTFTGAGTGELFF. Supplemented by reference TRBV7-3 and TRBJ2-2, the full variable domain reads GAGVSQTPSNKVTEKGKYVELRCDPISGHTALYWYRQSLGQGPEFLIYFQGTGAADDSGLPNDRFFAVRPEGSVSTLKIQRTERGDSAVYLCASSLTFTGAGTGELFFGEGSRLTVL.

A single count supports this clone. The rearrangement uses TRBV9 and TRBJ2-5; no firm D call. The CDR3 sequence is 14 residues long. The V gene's germline CDR1 is SGDLS and CDR2 YYNGEE. Trimming pared 0 bases from V and 5 bases from J, leaving 11 bases between. This chain's CDR3 is CASSVGQRAETQYF. The CDR3 DNA follows: TGTGCCAGCAGCGTAGGTCAGCGAGCGGAGACCCAGTACTTC. Complete variable domain (other parts from reference TRBV9 and TRBJ2-5): DSGVTQTPKHLITATGQRVTLRCSPRSGDLSVYWYQQSLDQGLQFLIQYYNGEERAKGNILERFSAQQFPDLHSELNLSSLELGDSALYFCASSVGQRAETQYFGPGTRLLVL.

The chain combines TRBV30 with TRBJ1-3; 10 bases match TRBD1. This CDR3 contains 17 residues. Germline V gene lookup returns CDR1 GTSNPN and CDR2 SVGIG (reference sequence). Germline trimming cut 5 bases from V and 4 bases from J; bases unmatched to any gene: 14. CDR3 residues: CAWSSGTGVTGGNTIYF. CDR3 in DNA: TGTGCCTGGTCTTCCGGGACAGGGGTTACGGGCGGAAACACCATATATTTT.

This clone is a singleton in its sample. This sequence joins TRBV9 and TRBJ2-1, with 12 bases identical to TRBD2. The CDR3 sequence is 16 residues long. Germline assignment: CDR1 SGDLS and CDR2 YYNGEE. V shed 4 bases, J shed 10 bases, and the junction held 12 bases outside the gene matches. In nucleotides, the CDR3 is TGTGCCAGCAGCCCAACCCTAGCGGGGGGGCTCTGGGAGCAGTTCTTC. Its translation is CASSPTLAGGLWEQFF. Complete variable domain (other parts from reference TRBV9 and TRBJ2-1): DSGVTQTPKHLITATGQRVTLRCSPRSGDLSVYWYQQSLDQGLQFLIQYYNGEERAKGNILERFSAQQFPDLHSELNLSSLELGDSALYFCASSPTLAGGLWEQFFGPGTRLTVL.

The chain couples TRBV28 to TRBJ1-4; D remains unclear. The V end lost 3 bases, the J end lost 0 bases, and 5 bases lay between the germline ends. CDR3 length equals 14 residues. Per germline, CDR1 MDHEN and CDR2 SYDVKM. CDR3 nucleotides: TGTGCCAGCAGTTTGAGGTCAACTAATGAAAAACTGTTTTTT. The encoded protein is CASSLRSTNEKLFF.

The genes are TRBV5-1 and TRBJ2-1, with 11 bases that match TRBD1. Per germline, CDR1 SGHRS and CDR2 YFSETQ. V shed 4 bases, J shed 8 bases, and the junction held 5 bases outside the gene matches. This CDR3 has 14 amino acids. The CDR3 region has the DNA TGCGCCAGCAGCCGAGGACAGGGGGCGGATGAGCAGTTCTTC. Encoded protein: CASSRGQGADEQFF.

The CDR3: CASSSGSGTGELFF. The CDR3 DNA sequence: TGTGCCAGCAGCTCAGGGTCTGGCACCGGGGAGCTGTTTTTT. The chain joins TRBV7-7 to TRBJ2-2, with a possible D match to TRBD1 (5 bases). Germline CDR1 reads SSHAT; CDR2 reads FNYEAQ (reference sequence). Trimming left V 4 bases short and J 4 bases short, with 10 bases between. The CDR3 is 14 residues long.

This chain uses TRBV27 with TRBJ2-1; no firm D call. CDR3 length: 16 residues. CDR1 and CDR2 (germline): MNHEY, SMNVEV (reference sequence). Trimming shortened V by 0 bases and J by 0 bases, and 9 bases separated the two germline ends. CDR3 sequence reads: CASSLSARFSYNEQFF. CDR3 bases: TGTGCCAGCAGTTTATCTGCCAGGTTCTCCTACAATGAGCAGTTCTTC.

The CDR3 DNA reads TGTGCCAGCAGCCAAGCCGGGACAGATTATGGCTACACCTTC. Amino acid sequence: CASSQAGTDYGYTF. The chain combines TRBV4-2 with TRBJ1-2, with TRBD1 identical over 7 bases. Trimming at V came to 1 base and at J to 5 bases, leaving 4 bases not matched to a gene. Germline V gene data show CDR1 as LGHNA and CDR2 as YNFKEQ. This CDR3 is 14 amino acids long.

This clone was seen only a few times. This chain connects TRBV25-1 to TRBJ1-2; 9 nucleotides align to TRBD1. Germline CDR1 is MGHDK and CDR2 is SYGVNS. V lost 6 bases and J lost 7; bases outside the gene matches: 6. The CDR3 is 13 residues long. The CDR3: CASRGQGEGGYTF. The CDR3, as DNA: TGTGCCAGCAGGGGACAGGGCGAGGGTGGCTACACCTTC.

The V call is TRBV18, the J call TRBJ2-3, with TRBD1 identical over 9 bases. Germline V gene sequence: CDR1 KGHSH, CDR2 LQKENI. V gave up 8 bases and J gave up 4 bases; unmatched junction bases: 4. This CDR3 spans 13 amino acids. CDR3 loop: CASETGGPDTQYF. In DNA, the CDR3 is TGTGCCAGCGAAACAGGGGGCCCAGATACGCAGTATTTT.

The chain employs TRBV5-4 and TRBJ1-5; D gene ambiguous. The CDR3 length is 12 residues. The V and J ends lost 2 bases and 7 bases respectively, with 7 bases between them. In germline, CDR1 is SGHNT, CDR2 YYREEE (reference sequence). The CDR3 is CASSFVGQPQHF. The CDR3 bases are TGTGCCAGCAGCTTCGTGGGCCAGCCCCAGCATTTT.

This clone was observed a single time. The chain employs TRBV11-2 and TRBJ1-5; D gene unclear. Germline CDR1 and CDR2: SGHAT and FQNNGV. This CDR3 is 15 amino acids long. The germline V and J ends were trimmed by 4 bases and 3 bases, with 13 bases remaining between them. CDR3 amino acids: CASSSGVHVNQPQHF. The CDR3 DNA follows: TGTGCCAGCAGCTCCGGGGTCCACGTCAATCAGCCCCAGCATTTT.

V and J are TRBV5-1 and TRBJ1-4; 7 nucleotides agree with TRBD1. Germline CDR1 SGHRS, CDR2 YFSETQ. Unmatched junction bases numbered 11, after V lost 4 bases and J lost 8 bases. The CDR3 runs to 15 residues. The CDR3: CASSPTTGSREKLFF. The CDR3 DNA reads TGCGCCAGCAGCCCGACGACAGGGTCTAGAGAAAAACTGTTTTTT.

The chain is built from TRBV7-2 and TRBJ2-1; a possible D gene is TRBD2 (5 bases). Trimming took off 0 bases at V and 3 bases at J, with 15 bases between the two ends. The germline CDR1 and CDR2 sequences are SGHTA and FQGNSA. This CDR3 has 17 amino acids. CDR3 loop: CASSLAQLADLYNEQFF. In nucleotides, the CDR3 is TGTGCCAGCAGCTTAGCTCAGCTAGCCGACCTCTACAATGAGCAGTTCTTC. Full variable domain (missing parts from reference TRBV7-2 and TRBJ2-1): GAGVSQSPSNKVTEKGKDVELRCDPISGHTALYWYRQSLGQGLEFLIYFQGNSAPDKSGLPSDRFSAERTGGSVSTLTIQRTQQEDSAVYLCASSLAQLADLYNEQFFGPGTRLTVL.

This chain links TRBV27 with TRBJ1-1, with D uncertain. V dropped 0 bases and J dropped 5 bases, with 7 bases sitting between them. Germline CDR1 and CDR2: MNHEY and SMNVEV (reference sequence). The CDR3 is 13 residues long. The CDR3 reads CASSLSRGTEAFF. The CDR3 nucleotides read TGTGCCAGCAGTTTATCACGGGGAACTGAAGCTTTCTTT.

This chain joins TRBV5-1 and TRBJ2-7; 7 bases align to TRBD2. This CDR3 region has 14 residues. V dropped 1 base and J dropped 7; count of bases not matched to a gene: 8. Germline CDR1 SGHRS, CDR2 YFSETQ. The CDR3 nucleotides read TGCGCCAGCAGCTTGTTGCTCCAGCGGGGAGAGCAGTACTTC. Translating it yields CASSLLLQRGEQYF.

The chain employs TRBV18 and TRBJ1-2, with TRBD1 identical over 8 bases. The CDR3 has 15 residues. In germline, CDR1 is KGHSH, CDR2 LQKENI. Trimming removed 1 base from V and 8 bases from J; junction bases left unmatched: 9. In nucleotides, the CDR3 is TGTGCCAGCTCACCACGATCCCAGGGGGCGAGAGGCTACACCTTC. This gives the protein CASSPRSQGARGYTF.

Only a few counts were recorded for this clone. This chain joins TRBV25-1 and TRBJ2-7; D gene unclear. CDR1 and CDR2 from the germline V gene are MGHDK and SYGVNS. The germline V and J ends were trimmed by 3 bases and 3 bases, with 12 bases remaining between them. The CDR3 runs to 14 residues. DNA for the CDR3: TGTGCCAGCAGTGATTCTTTGGGCAACTACGAGCAGTACTTC. This sequence encodes CASSDSLGNYEQYF.

The chain is built from TRBV18 and TRBJ1-1; weak D call: TRBD1 (6 bases). Germline loops: CDR1 KGHSH, CDR2 LQKENI. CDR3 length: 13 amino acids. The germline V and J ends were trimmed by 6 bases and 2 bases, with 10 bases remaining between them. CDR3 sequence: CASSRTANTEAFF. The CDR3, as DNA: TGTGCCAGCTCCCGGACAGCTAACACTGAAGCTTTCTTT.

The rearrangement uses TRBV19 and TRBJ1-6; D is perhaps TRBD1 (5 bases). Germline CDR1 reads LNHDA; CDR2 reads SQIVND (reference sequence). V was trimmed by 3 bases and J by 4 bases, leaving 13 bases between them. The CDR3 is made up of 16 amino acids. The CDR3 bases are TGTGCCAGTAGTATCGGGACGGGGGTGTATAATTCACCCCTCCACTTT. Amino acid sequence: CASSIGTGVYNSPLHF.

This clone has more than one count but fewer than ten. J is TRBJ2-5 and V is TRBV7-7, with 11 bases lining up with TRBD1. The germline V gene has CDR1 SSHAT and CDR2 FNYEAQ (reference sequence). CDR3 length equals 15 residues. The V gene end was trimmed by 8 bases and the J gene end by 5 bases; junction bases not matched to a gene: 10. In DNA form, the CDR3 reads TGTGCCAGCTCCCCCGGGACAGGGGGGTTGGAGACCCAGTACTTC. Amino acids: CASSPGTGGLETQYF.

The V and J genes are TRBV6-4 and TRBJ2-7; 9 positions match TRBD2. CDR3 length: 14 amino acids. With 4 bases clipped from V and 3 bases from J, the junction kept 4 bases outside the gene matches. Germline CDR1 is MRHNA and CDR2 is SNTAGT. DNA for the CDR3: TGTGCCAGCAGTGTTAGCGGGGGCTACTACGAGCAGTACTTC. Amino acid sequence: CASSVSGGYYEQYF.

This clone was picked up a small number of times. The V gene is TRBV2, the J gene TRBJ1-5; 7 nucleotides agree with TRBD1. Germline values: CDR1 SNHLY, CDR2 FYNNEI. The V gene end was trimmed by 4 bases and the J gene end by 7 bases; junction bases not matched to a gene: 4. The CDR3 spans 13 residues. CDR3 in DNA: TGTGCCAGCAGTGGCAACAGGGGCCAGCCCCAGCATTTT. Its protein product is CASSGNRGQPQHF.

This clone was counted only a few times. V usage is TRBV19 and J usage is TRBJ1-1, with 10 bases lining up with TRBD1. The J segment lost 3 bases and the V segment lost 2 bases, leaving 6 bases of the junction unmatched. Germline V CDR1 and CDR2: LNHDA, SQIVND (reference sequence). The CDR3 is 16 amino acids. The CDR3 loop is CASSIYGDRGHTEAFF. The CDR3 nucleotides are TGTGCCAGTAGTATATATGGGGACAGGGGTCACACTGAAGCTTTCTTT.

The rearrangement joins TRBV19 to TRBJ1-5, with TRBD1 matching 10 bases. Trimming removed 10 bases from V and 4 bases from J; junction bases left unmatched: 16. CDR3 length: 17 residues. Germline V gene data show CDR1 as LNHDA and CDR2 as SQIVND (reference sequence). As DNA, the CDR3 is TGTGCCACCGCGTTATTGACAGGGGGCATAAAAAATCAGCCCCAGCATTTT. Its translation is CATALLTGGIKNQPQHF. The variable domain in full, completed from reference TRBV19 and TRBJ1-5, reads DGGITQSPKYLFRKEGQNVTLSCEQNLNHDAMYWYRQDPGQGLRLIYYSQIVNDFQKGDIAEGYSVSREKKESFPLTVTSAQKNPTAFYLCATALLTGGIKNQPQHFGDGTRLSIL.